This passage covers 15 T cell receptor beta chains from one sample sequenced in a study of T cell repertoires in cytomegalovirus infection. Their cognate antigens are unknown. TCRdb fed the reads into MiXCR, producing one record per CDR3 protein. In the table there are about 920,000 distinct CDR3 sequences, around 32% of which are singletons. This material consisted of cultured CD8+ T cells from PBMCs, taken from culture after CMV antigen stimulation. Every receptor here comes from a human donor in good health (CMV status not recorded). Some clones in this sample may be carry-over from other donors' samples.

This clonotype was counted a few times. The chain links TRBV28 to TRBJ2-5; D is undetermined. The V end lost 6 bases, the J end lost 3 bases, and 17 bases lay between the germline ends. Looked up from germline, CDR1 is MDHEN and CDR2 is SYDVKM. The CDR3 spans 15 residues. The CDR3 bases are TGTGCCAGCAGCTCCGGATCCACCACGAAAGAGACCCAGTACTTC. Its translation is CASSSGSTTKETQYF. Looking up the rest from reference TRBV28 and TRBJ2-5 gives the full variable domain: DVKVTQSSRYLVKRTGEKVFLECVQDMDHENMFWYRQDPGLGLRLIYFSYDVKMKEKGDIPEGYSVSREKKERFSLILESASTNQTSMYLCASSSGSTTKETQYFGPGTRLLVL.

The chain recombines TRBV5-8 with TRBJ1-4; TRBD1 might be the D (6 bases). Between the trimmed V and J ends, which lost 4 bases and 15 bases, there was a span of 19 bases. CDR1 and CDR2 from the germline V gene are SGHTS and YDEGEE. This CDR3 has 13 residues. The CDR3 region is CASSSLGAVGLFF. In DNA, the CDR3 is TGTGCCAGCAGCAGCTTGGGGGCCGTGGGATTGTTTTTT.

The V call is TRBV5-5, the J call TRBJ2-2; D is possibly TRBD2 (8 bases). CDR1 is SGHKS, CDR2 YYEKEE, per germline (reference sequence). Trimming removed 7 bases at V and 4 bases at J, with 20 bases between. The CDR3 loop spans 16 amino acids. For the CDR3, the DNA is TGTGCCAGCCTCCCGTGGGACAGCGGGGGCACCGGGGAGCTGTTTTTT. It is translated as CASLPWDSGGTGELFF. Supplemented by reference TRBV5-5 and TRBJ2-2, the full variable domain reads DAGVTQSPTHLIKTRGQQVTLRCSPISGHKSVSWYQQVLGQGPQFIFQYYEKEERGRGNFPDRFSARQFPNYSSELNVNALLLGDSALYLCASLPWDSGGTGELFFGEGSRLTVL.

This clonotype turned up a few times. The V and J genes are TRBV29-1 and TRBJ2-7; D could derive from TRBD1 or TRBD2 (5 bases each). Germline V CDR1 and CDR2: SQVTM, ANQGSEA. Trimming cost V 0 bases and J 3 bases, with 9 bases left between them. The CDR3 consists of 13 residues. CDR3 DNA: TGCAGCGTTGAAGAGGGGGATTACTACGAGCAGTACTTC. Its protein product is CSVEEGDYYEQYF.

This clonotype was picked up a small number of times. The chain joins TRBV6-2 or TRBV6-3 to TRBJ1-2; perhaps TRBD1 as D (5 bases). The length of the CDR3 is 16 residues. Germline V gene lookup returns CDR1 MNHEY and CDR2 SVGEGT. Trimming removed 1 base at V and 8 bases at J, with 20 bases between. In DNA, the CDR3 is TGTGCCAGCAGTTACTACCGGACTGGGCAGGGTGACGGCTACACCTTC. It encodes CASSYYRTGQGDGYTF.

CDR3 sequence: CSVPTGFGELFF. The DNA of the CDR3 is TGCAGCGTCCCGACAGGGTTTGGGGAGCTGTTTTTT. The rearrangement links TRBV29-1 to TRBJ2-2; 7 bases fit TRBD1. This CDR3 region has 12 residues. V shed 6 bases, J shed 8 bases, and the junction held 6 bases outside the gene matches. Looked up from germline, CDR1 is SQVTM and CDR2 is ANQGSEA.

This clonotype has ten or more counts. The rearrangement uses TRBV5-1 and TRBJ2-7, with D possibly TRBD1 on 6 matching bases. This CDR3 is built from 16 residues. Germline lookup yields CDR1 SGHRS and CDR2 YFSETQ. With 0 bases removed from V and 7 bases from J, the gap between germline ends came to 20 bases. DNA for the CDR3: TGCGCCAGCAGCTTGGGCCGGACAGTCCAAGGGCGGGAGCAGTACTTC. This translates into CASSLGRTVQGREQYF.

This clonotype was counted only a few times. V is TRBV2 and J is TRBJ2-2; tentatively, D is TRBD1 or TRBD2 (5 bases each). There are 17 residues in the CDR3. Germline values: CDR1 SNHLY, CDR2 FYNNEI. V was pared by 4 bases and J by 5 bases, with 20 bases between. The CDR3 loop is CASSGSATGRWTGELFF. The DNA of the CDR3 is TGTGCCAGCAGTGGGTCAGCCACGGGACGGTGGACCGGGGAGCTGTTTTTT.

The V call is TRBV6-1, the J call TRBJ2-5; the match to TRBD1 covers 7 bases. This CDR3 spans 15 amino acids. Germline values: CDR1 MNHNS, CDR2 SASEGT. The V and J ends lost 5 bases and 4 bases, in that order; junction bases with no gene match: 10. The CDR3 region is CASSPVEGGGETQYF. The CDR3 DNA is TGTGCCAGCAGTCCAGTTGAAGGGGGCGGAGAGACCCAGTACTTC.

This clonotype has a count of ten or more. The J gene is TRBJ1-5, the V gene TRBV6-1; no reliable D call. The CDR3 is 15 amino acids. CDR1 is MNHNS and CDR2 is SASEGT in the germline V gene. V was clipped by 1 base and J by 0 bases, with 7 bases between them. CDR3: CASSEETHSNQPQHF. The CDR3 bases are TGTGCCAGCAGTGAAGAAACGCATAGCAATCAGCCCCAGCATTTT.

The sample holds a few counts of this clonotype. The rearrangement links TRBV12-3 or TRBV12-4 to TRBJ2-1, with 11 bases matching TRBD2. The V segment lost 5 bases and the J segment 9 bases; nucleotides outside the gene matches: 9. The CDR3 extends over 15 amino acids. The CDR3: CASSPHSGGGGEQFF. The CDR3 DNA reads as TGTGCCAGCAGTCCCCATAGCGGGGGGGGCGGTGAGCAGTTCTTC.

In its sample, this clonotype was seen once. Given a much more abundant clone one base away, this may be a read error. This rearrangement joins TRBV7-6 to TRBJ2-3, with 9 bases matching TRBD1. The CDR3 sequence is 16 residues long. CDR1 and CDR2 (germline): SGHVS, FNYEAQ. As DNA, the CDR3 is TGTGTCAGCAGCTCCGGCGGGGGACAGGGAACAGATACGCAGTATTTT. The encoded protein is CVSSSGGGQGTDTQYF.

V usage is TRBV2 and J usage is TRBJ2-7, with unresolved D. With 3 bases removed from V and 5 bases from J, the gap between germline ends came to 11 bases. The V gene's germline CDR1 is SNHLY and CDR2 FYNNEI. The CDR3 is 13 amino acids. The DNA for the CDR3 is TGTGCCAGCAGTGAGGGGTTATGGGACGAGCAGTACGTC. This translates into CASSEGLWDEQYV.

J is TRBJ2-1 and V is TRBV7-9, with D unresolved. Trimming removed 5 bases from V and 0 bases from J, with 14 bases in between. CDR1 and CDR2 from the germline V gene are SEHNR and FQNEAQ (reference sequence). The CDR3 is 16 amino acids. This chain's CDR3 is CASSAGPKSSYNEQFF. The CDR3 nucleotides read TGTGCCAGCAGCGCCGGACCCAAGAGCTCCTACAATGAGCAGTTCTTC. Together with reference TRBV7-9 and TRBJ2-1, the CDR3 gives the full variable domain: DTGVSQNPRHKITKRGQNVTFRCDPISEHNRLYWYRQTLGQGPEFLTYFQNEAQLEKSRLLSDRFSAERPKGSFSTLEIQRTEQGDSAMYLCASSAGPKSSYNEQFFGPGTRLTVL.

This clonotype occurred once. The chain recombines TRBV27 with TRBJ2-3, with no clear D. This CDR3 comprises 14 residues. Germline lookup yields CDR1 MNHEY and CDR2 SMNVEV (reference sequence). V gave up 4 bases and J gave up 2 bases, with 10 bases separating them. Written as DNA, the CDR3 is TGTGCCAGCAGTTCCGAAGGAAACACAGATACGCAGTATTTT. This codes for CASSSEGNTDTQYF.